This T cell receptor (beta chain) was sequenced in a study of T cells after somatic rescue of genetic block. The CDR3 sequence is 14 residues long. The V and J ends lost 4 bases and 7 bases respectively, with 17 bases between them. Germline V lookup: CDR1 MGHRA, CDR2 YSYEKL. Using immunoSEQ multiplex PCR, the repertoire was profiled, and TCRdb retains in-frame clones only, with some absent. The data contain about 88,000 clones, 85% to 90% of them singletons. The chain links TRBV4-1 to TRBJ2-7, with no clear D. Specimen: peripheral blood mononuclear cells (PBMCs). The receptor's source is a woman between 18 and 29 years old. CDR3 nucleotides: TGCGCCAGCAGCCCACAAGGGTCCGGGCGGGAGCAGTACTTC. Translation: CASSPQGSGREQYF.